This TCR beta chain stems from a study of response to subunit inactivated influenza vaccine (dated 2018 in TCRdb). The study in broad terms: To follow how T cells responded to a trivalent subunit inactivated influenza vaccine, the researchers relied on deep quantitative profiling of the T cell receptor repertoire. What the research found in general, with its limitations: The authors proposed that each seasonal influenza vaccination may bring in only a limited number of new T cells.

V lost 8 bases and J lost 0 bases; the stretch between them is 19 bases long. CDR3 length: 16 amino acids, cysteine to phenylalanine. Only CDR3 DNA is held: 48 bases, read in frame from base 1. CDR1 and CDR2, per the germline V gene, are ENHRY and SYGVKD. This clonotype has more than one count but fewer than ten. It has no known antigen specificity. Base qualities were left out, and no much larger clone turns up one base away. Library preparation used RT-PCR. The data were produced on an Illumina HiSeq 2500. TCRdb reprocessing: public reads trimmed at Q25 with fastp, clones called with MiXCR, in-frame beta chains kept. Entries are consolidated by CDR3 protein sequence, retaining the most common genes and DNA. This sample is represented by 500,000 to 750,000 distinct CDR3 sequences; 14% of them were singletons. The ten largest clones capture around 10% of the sample.

This sequence was found in a man aged 50-59 years who received an inactivated influenza vaccine. Donor details come from another sample of the same person, matched by shared clones. The sequence joins TRBV10-3 to TRBJ2-5; D gene: possibly TRBD2, on 5 matching bases. This specimen was PBMCs from blood, taken 11 to 12 days after vaccination. This receptor carries the CDR3 CAIGVRAATYQETQYF. In nucleotide form, the sequence is TGTGCCATCGGGGTAAGAGCGGCAACCTACCAAGAGACCCAGTACTTC.